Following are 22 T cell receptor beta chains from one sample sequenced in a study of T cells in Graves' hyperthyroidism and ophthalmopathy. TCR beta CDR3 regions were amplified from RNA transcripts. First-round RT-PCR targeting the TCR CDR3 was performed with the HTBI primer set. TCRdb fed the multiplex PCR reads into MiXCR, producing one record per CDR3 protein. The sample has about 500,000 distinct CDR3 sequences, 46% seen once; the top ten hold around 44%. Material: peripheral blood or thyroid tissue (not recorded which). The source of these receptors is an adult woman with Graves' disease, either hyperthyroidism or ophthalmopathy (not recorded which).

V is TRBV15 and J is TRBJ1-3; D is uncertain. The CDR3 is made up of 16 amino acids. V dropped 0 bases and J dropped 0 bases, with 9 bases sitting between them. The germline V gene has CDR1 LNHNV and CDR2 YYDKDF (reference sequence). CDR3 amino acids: CATSRDGRSSGNTIYF. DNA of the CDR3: TGTGCCACCAGCAGAGATGGCAGGAGCTCTGGAAACACCATATATTTT.

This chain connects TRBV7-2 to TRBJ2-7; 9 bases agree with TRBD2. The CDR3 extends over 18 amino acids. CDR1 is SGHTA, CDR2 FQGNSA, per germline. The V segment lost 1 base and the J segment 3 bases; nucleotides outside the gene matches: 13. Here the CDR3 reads CASSLEVGEREVDYEQYF. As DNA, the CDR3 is TGTGCCAGCAGCTTAGAGGTGGGGGAGCGGGAGGTAGACTACGAGCAGTACTTC.

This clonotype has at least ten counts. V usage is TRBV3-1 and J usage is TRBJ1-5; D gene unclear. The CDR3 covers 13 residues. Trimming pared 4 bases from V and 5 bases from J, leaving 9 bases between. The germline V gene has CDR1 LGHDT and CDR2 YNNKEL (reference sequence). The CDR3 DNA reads TGTGCCAGCAGCCCGGGCTGGGATCAGCCCCAGCATTTT. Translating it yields CASSPGWDQPQHF.

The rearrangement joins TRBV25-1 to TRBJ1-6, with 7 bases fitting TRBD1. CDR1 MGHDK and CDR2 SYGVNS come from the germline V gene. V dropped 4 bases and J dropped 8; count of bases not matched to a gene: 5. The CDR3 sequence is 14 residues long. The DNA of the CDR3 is TGTGCCAGCAGTGTCAGGGGGTATCATTCACCCCTCCACTTT. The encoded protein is CASSVRGYHSPLHF.

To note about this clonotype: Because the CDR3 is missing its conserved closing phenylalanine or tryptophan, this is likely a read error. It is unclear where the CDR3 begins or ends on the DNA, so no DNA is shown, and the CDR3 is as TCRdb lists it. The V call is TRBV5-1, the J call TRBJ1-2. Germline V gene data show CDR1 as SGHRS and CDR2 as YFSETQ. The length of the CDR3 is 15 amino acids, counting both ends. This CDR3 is CASSSEAGAFFGYTL.

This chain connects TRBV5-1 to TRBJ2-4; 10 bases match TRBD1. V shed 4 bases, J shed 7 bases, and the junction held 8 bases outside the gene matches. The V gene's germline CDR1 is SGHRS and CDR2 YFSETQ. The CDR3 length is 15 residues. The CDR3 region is CASSLGTGAGNIQYF. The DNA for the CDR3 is TGCGCCAGCAGCCTCGGGACAGGGGCTGGCAACATTCAGTACTTC.

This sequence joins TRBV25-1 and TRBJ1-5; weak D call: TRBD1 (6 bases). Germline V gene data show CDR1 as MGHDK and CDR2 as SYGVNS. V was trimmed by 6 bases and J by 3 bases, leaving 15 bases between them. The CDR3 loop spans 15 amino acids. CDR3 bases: TGTGCCAGCAGCCGGGACATTAGTATCAATCAGCCCCAGCATTTT. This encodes CASSRDISINQPQHF. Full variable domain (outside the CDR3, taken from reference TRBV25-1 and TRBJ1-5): EADIYQTPRYLVIGTGKKITLECSQTMGHDKMYWYQQDPGMELHLIHYSYGVNSTEKGDLSSESTVSRIRTEHFPLTLESARPSHTSQYLCASSRDISINQPQHFGDGTRLSIL.

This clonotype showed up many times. The CDR3 loop reads CASSTDMNTEAFF. For the CDR3, the DNA is TGTGCCAGCAGTACGGACATGAACACTGAAGCTTTCTTT. The V call is TRBV2, the J call TRBJ1-1; D might be TRBD1 (5 bases). CDR1 and CDR2 from the germline V gene are SNHLY and FYNNEI. V was clipped by 5 bases and J by 0 bases, with 7 bases between them. The CDR3 is made up of 13 amino acids.

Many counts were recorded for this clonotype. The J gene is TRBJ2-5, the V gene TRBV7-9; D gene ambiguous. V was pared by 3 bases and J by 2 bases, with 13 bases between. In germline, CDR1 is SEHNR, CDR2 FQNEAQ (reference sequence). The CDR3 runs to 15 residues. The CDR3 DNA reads TGTGCCAGCAGCTTGGTATCCCTTTCTCAAGAGACCCAGTACTTC. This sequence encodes CASSLVSLSQETQYF.

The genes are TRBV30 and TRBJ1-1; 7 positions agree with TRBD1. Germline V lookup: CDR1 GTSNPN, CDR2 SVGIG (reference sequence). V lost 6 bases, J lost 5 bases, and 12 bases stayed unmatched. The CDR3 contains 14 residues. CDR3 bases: TGTGCCTGCGGCATGGACAGGAGGAGTACTGAAGCTTTCTTT. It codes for CACGMDRRSTEAFF.

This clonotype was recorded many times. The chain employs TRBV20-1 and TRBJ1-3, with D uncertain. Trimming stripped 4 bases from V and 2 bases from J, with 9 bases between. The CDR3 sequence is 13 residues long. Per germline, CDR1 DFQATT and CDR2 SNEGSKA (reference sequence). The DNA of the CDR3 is TGCAGTGCTACCATCCAGCCTGGAAACACCATATATTTT. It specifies CSATIQPGNTIYF.

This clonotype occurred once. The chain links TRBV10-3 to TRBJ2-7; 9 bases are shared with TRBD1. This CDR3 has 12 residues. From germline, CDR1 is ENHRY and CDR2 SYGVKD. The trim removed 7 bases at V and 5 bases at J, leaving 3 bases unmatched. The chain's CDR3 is CAIMGQGNEQYF. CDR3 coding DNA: TGTGCCATCATGGGACAGGGTAACGAGCAGTACTTC.

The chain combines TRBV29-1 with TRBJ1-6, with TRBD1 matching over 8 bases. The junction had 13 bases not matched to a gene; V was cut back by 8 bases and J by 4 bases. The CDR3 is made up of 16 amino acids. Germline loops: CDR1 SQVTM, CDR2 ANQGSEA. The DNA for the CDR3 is TGCAGCTTGGGCACAGGGGGTGATATATATAATTCACCCCTCCACTTT. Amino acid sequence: CSLGTGGDIYNSPLHF.

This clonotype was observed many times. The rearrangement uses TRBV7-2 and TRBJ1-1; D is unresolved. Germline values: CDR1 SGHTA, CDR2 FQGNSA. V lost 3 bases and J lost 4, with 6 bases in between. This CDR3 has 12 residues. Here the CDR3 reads CASSFDGTEAFF. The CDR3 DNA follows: TGTGCCAGCAGCTTTGATGGCACTGAAGCTTTCTTT.

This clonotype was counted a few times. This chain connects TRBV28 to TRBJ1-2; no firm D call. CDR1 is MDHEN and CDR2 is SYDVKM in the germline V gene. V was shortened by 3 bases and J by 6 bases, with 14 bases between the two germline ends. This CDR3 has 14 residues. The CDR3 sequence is CASSLGNGVHGYTF. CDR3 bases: TGTGCCAGCAGTTTGGGGAATGGGGTCCATGGCTACACCTTC.

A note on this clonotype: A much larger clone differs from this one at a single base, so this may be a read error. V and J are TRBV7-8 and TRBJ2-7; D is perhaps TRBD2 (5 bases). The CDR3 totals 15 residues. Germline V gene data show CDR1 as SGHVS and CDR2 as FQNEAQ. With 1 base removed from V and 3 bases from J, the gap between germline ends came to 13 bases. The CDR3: CASSLEWTALYEQYF. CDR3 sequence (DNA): TGTGCCAGCAGCTTAGAGTGGACTGCCCTCTACGAGCAGTACTTC.

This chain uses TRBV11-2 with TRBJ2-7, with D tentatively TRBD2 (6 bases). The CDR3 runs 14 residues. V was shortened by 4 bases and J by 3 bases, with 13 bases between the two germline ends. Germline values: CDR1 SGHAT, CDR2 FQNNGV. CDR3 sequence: CASSWGLQLYEQYF. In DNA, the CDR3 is TGTGCCAGCAGCTGGGGACTCCAACTCTACGAGCAGTACTTC.

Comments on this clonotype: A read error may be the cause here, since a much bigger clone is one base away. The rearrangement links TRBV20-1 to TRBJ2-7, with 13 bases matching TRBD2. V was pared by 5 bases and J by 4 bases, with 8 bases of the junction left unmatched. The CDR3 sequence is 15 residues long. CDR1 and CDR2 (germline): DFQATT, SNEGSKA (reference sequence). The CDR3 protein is CSAGLWGLAGYEQYF. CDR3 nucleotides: TGCAGTGCTGGGCTCTGGGGACTAGCGGGGTACGAGCAGTACTTC.

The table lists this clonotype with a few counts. The DNA for the CDR3 is TGTGCCAGCAGCTCCAGCGGGAGAAAGTCCTACGAGCAGTACTTC. Its protein product is CASSSSGRKSYEQYF. This sequence joins TRBV5-4 and TRBJ2-7; 8 nucleotides match TRBD2. The CDR3 is made up of 15 amino acids. Germline values: CDR1 SGHNT, CDR2 YYREEE (reference sequence). V dropped 3 bases and J dropped 1; count of bases not matched to a gene: 6.

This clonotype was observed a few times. The CDR3 DNA sequence: TGTGCCAGCAGTTTAGGGGGGCAGGGAAGTAACTATGGCTACACCTTC. It encodes CASSLGGQGSNYGYTF. The chain uses TRBV28 and TRBJ1-2; the D gene is possibly TRBD1 (6 bases). Per the germline V gene, CDR1 is MDHEN and CDR2 is SYDVKM. The V gene lost 2 bases and the J gene lost 1 base, with 14 bases spanning the gap. The CDR3 sequence is 16 residues long.

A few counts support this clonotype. DNA of the CDR3: TGTGCCACCACTTCTGAAGACAGAGTCAATCAGCCCCAGCATTTT. Its translation is CATTSEDRVNQPQHF. J is TRBJ1-5 and V is TRBV27; weak D call: TRBD1 (5 bases). The CDR3 has 15 amino acids. Trimming shortened V by 10 bases and J by 3 bases, and 19 bases separated the two germline ends. Germline-derived CDR1 and CDR2 are MNHEY and SMNVEV (reference sequence).

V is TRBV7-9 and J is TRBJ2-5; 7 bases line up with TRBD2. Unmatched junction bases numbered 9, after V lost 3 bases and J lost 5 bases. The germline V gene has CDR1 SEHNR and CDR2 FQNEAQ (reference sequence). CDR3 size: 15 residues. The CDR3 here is CASSFNAGVWETQYF. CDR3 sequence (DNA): TGTGCCAGCAGCTTCAACGCGGGGGTATGGGAGACCCAGTACTTC.